One TCR beta chain is described in this entry. The data derive from a study of T cell changes during pregnancy in multiple sclerosis. Germline-derived CDR1 and CDR2 are SGHRS and YFSETQ. The CDR3 contains 16 residues. V gave up 4 bases and J gave up 0 bases, with 16 bases separating them. Repertoires were generated with immunoSEQ multiplex PCR, while TCRdb's copy carries only in-frame clones and drops some. The sample yields over 50,000 clones, 88% seen once. The source of this sequence is a female donor with multiple sclerosis, enrolled in a pregnancy study. Sequenced material: CD4+ T cells from peripheral blood mononuclear cells, taken in the third trimester of pregnancy. The rearrangement joins TRBV5-1 to TRBJ1-1, with a tentative D call TRBD1 (6 bases). CDR3 nucleotide sequence: TGCGCCAGCAGCGATGCTGGGGGGGCCCTGAACACTGAAGCTTTCTTT. The encoded protein is CASSDAGGALNTEAFF.